This entry describes one T cell receptor beta chain. The antigen remains unidentified. The germline CDR1 and CDR2 sequences are MNHEY and SVGAGI. This CDR3 region has 16 residues. With 0 bases clipped from V and 3 bases from J, the junction kept 7 bases outside the gene matches. This sample is part of a study of cytomegalovirus exposure and HLA in healthy donors. About the study: Sequencing of roughly 180 million T cells in an earlier analysis found 100 million to 140 million unique TCR beta sequences. There were 85 million or so unique TCRs (from HLA-typed donors) in an early data release.

Study results and limitations: The study flagged roughly 150 TCR beta chains as cytomegalovirus-associated. Follow-up analysis found HLA locus-dependent TCR association rates, highest for DRB1 and lowest for HLA-C.

Use of 60 Vbeta and 13 Jbeta primers characterized the PCR. The table came from immunoSEQ multiplex PCR; TCRdb's copy has only in-frame clones and leaves some out. In the table there are over 110,000 clones, 60% to 85% of which are singletons. The specimen was PBMCs. The sequence derives from a male donor in good health and CMV-seropositive. The chain recombines TRBV6-5 with TRBJ1-2, with TRBD1 identical over 7 bases. CDR3 region: CASSYSIQGEHYGYTF. The CDR3 DNA sequence: TGTGCCAGCAGTTACTCGATTCAGGGGGAGCACTATGGCTACACCTTC.